This is a list of T cell receptor beta chains from one sample in a study of blood T cell repertoires in COVID-19. Profiling relied on immunoSEQ multiplex PCR, and the TCRdb table lists in-frame clones only, not all of them. The profile shows about 170,000 clones, roughly 80% of them singletons. Input material: peripheral blood. The receptors were gathered from a human donor with acute or convalescent COVID-19. The donor label of this sample is uncertain. CDR3s include the opening cysteine and the closing phenylalanine or tryptophan. The order of the fields is D gene, V gene, clone size, J gene, CDR3 DNA, CDR3 protein. The D gene is left open where the match is weak. Part of the rows lack a size; the others show once, few, many or a class for expanded clones.

D: TRBD1
V: TRBV11-2
size: NA
J: TRBJ2-2
DNA: TGTGCCAGCAGCTTAGCCTCACCGGGACAGGGAACGGGGGAGCTGTTTTTT
CDR3: CASSLASPGQGTGELFF

D: NA
V: TRBV28
size: NA
J: TRBJ1-2
DNA: TGTGCCAGCAGTGGGGAGAGATATGGCTACACCTTC
CDR3: CASSGERYGYTF

D: NA
V: TRBV5-1
size: NA
J: TRBJ2-3
DNA: TGCGCCAGCAGCTTGGGGCTCGATACGCAGTATTTT
CDR3: CASSLGLDTQYF

D: NA
V: TRBV5-4
size: NA
J: TRBJ1-3
DNA: TGTGCCAGCAGCTTGTTTGGGACACCCTCTGGAAACACCATATATTTT
CDR3: CASSLFGTPSGNTIYF

D: TRBD1
V: TRBV5-1
size: NA
J: TRBJ2-7
DNA: TGCGCCAGCATCCCAGGGGGGACAGGGGCGGGCGAGCAGTACTTC
CDR3: CASIPGGTGAGEQYF

D: NA
V: TRBV6-4
size: NA
J: TRBJ2-5
DNA: TGTGTCGAGGGAGAGACCCAGTACTTC
CDR3: CVEGETQYF

D: NA
V: TRBV25-1
size: once
J: TRBJ1-2
DNA: TGTGCCAGCCGCGAGGGATCTTACGGCTACACCTTC
CDR3: CASREGSYGYTF

D: NA
V: TRBV27
size: NA
J: TRBJ1-2
DNA: TGTGCCAGCAGTTTAGGGGCGCCGGCTAACTATGGCTACACCTTC
CDR3: CASSLGAPANYGYTF

D: NA
V: TRBV19
size: NA
J: TRBJ1-5
DNA: TGTGCCAGTAGTATGGCGGATAGCAATCAGCCCCAGCATTTT
CDR3: CASSMADSNQPQHF

D: TRBD2
V: TRBV5-1
size: NA
J: TRBJ2-5
DNA: TGCGCCAGCAGCCTTCGACTAGCGGGGGACCTCCAAGAGACCCAGTACTTC
CDR3: CASSLRLAGDLQETQYF

D: NA
V: TRBV29-1
size: once
J: TRBJ2-1
DNA: TGCAGCGTAGGGGCTAGAGCCTACAATGAGCAGTTCTTC
CDR3: CSVGARAYNEQFF

D: NA
V: TRBV2
size: NA
J: TRBJ2-2
DNA: TGTGCCAGCAGGGAGGGGTTCGCCGGGGAGCTGTTTTTT
CDR3: CASREGFAGELFF

D: TRBD1
V: TRBV18
size: few
J: TRBJ1-5
DNA: TGTGCCAGCTCACCACAGGGACAGGGTAGCAATCAGCCCCAGCATTTT
CDR3: CASSPQGQGSNQPQHF

D: NA
V: TRBV11-2
size: NA
J: TRBJ1-1
DNA: TGTGCCAGCAGCCGGGAGCAGGGCAGCGCTGAAGCTTTCTTT
CDR3: CASSREQGSAEAFF

D: NA
V: TRBV5-6
size: NA
J: TRBJ2-2
DNA: TGTGCCAGCAGCTTGCGGGTTAGGAACACCGGGGAGCTGTTTTTT
CDR3: CASSLRVRNTGELFF

D: NA
V: TRBV6-5
size: NA
J: TRBJ2-7
DNA: TGTGCCAGCAGGCAGGGGAAGTCCTACGAGCAGTACTTC
CDR3: CASRQGKSYEQYF

D: TRBD1
V: TRBV29-1
size: NA
J: TRBJ1-1
DNA: TGCAGCGTCTCCTGGACAGGCAACGCTGAAGCTTTCTTT
CDR3: CSVSWTGNAEAFF

D: NA
V: TRBV27
size: NA
J: TRBJ2-1
DNA: TGTGCCGCTGGGGGGGCGGACTATACTTCGAATGAGCAGTTCTTC
CDR3: CAAGGADYTSNEQFF

D: NA
V: TRBV2
size: NA
J: TRBJ1-1
DNA: TGTGCCAGCGAACTACTGACTGAAGCTTTCTTT
CDR3: CASELLTEAFF

D: NA
V: TRBV20-1
size: NA
J: TRBJ1-1
DNA: TGCAGTGCTAGTGGGGGGCCGAGGACTGAAGCTTTCTTT
CDR3: CSASGGPRTEAFF

D: NA
V: TRBV28
size: NA
J: TRBJ2-3
DNA: TGTGCCAGCAGTCTTATTCGGGGAGCGGGCGGGAAAGATACGCAGTATTTT
CDR3: CASSLIRGAGGKDTQYF

D: TRBD2
V: TRBV27
size: NA
J: TRBJ2-3
DNA: TGTGCCAGCAGTCTTGATTTAGCGGGGCGCACAGATACGCAGTATTTT
CDR3: CASSLDLAGRTDTQYF

D: NA
V: TRBV19
size: NA
J: TRBJ1-5
DNA: TGTGCCAGTAGTAGTGGCAGTGATAATCAGCCCCAGCATTTT
CDR3: CASSSGSDNQPQHF

D: NA
V: TRBV28
size: few
J: TRBJ2-5
DNA: TGTGCCAGCAGTTGGAGCAGGGCTAGGGAGACCCAGTACTTC
CDR3: CASSWSRARETQYF